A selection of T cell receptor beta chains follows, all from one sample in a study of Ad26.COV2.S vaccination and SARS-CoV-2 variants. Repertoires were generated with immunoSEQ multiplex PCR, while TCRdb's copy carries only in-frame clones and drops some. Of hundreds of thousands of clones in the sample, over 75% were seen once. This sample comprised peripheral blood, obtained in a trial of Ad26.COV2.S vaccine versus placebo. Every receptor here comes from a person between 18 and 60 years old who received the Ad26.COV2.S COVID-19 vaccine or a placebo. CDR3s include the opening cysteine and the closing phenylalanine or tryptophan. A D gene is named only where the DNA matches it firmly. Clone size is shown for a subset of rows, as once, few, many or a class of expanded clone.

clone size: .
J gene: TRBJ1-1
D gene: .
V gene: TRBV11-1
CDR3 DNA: TGTGCCAGCAGCTATCGGAGCGGCAACACTGAAGCTTTCTTT
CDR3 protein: CASSYRSGNTEAFF

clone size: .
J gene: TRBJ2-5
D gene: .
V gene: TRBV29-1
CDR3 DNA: TGCAGCGTTGAAGATAGACCGTTCCAAGAGACCCAGTACTTC
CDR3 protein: CSVEDRPFQETQYF

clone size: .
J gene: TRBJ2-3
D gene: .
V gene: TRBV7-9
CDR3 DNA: TGTGCCAGCAGCGATAAGGGTGTGAAGTATTTT
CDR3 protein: CASSDKGVKYF

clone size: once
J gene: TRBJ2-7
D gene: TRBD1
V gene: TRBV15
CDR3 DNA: TGTGCCACCAGTCACCGGGACAGAACTTACGAGCAGTACTTC
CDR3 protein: CATSHRDRTYEQYF

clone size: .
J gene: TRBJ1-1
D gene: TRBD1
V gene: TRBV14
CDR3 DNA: TGTGCCAGCAGCCCCTTCGGACAGGGCAGAGCTTTCTTT
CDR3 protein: CASSPFGQGRAFF

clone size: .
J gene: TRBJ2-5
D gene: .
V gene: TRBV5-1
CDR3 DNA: TGCGCCAGCAGCTTGGGGGGCTCAGGGGCACAAGAGACCCAGTACTTC
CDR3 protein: CASSLGGSGAQETQYF

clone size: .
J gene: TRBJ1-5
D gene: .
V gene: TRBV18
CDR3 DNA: TGTGCCAGCTCACCTGGACACGATAGCAATCAGCCCCAGCATTTT
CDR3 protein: CASSPGHDSNQPQHF

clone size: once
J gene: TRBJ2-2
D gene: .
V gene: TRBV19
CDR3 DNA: TGTGCCAGTAGGTTTGGCGCCGGGGAGCTGTTTTTT
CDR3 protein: CASRFGAGELFF

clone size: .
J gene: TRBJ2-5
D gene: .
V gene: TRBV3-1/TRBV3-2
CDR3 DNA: TGTGCCAGCAGCCCTAGCGGAGGGGGCGAGACCCAGTACTTC
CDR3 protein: CASSPSGGGETQYF

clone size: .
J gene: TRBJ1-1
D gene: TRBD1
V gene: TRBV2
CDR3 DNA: TGTGCCAGCAGTCGAGAACAGGGGGCTAACACTGAAGCTTTCTTT
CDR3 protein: CASSREQGANTEAFF

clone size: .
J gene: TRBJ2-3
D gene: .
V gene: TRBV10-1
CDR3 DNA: TGCGCCACACGCCCGGGACACCCCACAGATACGCAGTATTTT
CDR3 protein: CATRPGHPTDTQYF

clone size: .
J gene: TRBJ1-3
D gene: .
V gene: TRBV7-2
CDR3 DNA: TGTGCCAGCAGCTCCCAACCGGGACACTTCTCTGGAAACACCATATATTTT
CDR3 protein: CASSSQPGHFSGNTIYF

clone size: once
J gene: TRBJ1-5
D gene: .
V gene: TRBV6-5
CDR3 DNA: TGTGCCAGCATCTCCGGCGGAGGTCAACAGCCCCAGCATTTT
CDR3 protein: CASISGGGQQPQHF

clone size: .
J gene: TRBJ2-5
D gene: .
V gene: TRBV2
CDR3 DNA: TGTGCCAGCACCCCTGGCGGCGCTGCGACCCAGTACTTC
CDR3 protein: CASTPGGAATQYF

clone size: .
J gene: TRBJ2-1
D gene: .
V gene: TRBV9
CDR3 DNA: TGTGCCAGCGGGGAGACATACAATGAGCAGTTCTTC
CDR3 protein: CASGETYNEQFF

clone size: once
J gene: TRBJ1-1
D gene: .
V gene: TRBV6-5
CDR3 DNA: TGTGCCAGCAGCCGCGGGGGATTCCGGGAGGCTGAAGCTTTCTTT
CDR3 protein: CASSRGGFREAEAFF

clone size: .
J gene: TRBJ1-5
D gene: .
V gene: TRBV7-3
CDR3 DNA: TGTGCCAGCAGCTGCCCACAGGGAAGGAATCAGCCCCAGCATTTT
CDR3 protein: CASSCPQGRNQPQHF

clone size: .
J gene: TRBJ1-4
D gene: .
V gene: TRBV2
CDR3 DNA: TGTGCCAGCAAGGGGATAGCTAATGAAAAACTGTTTTTT
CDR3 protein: CASKGIANEKLFF

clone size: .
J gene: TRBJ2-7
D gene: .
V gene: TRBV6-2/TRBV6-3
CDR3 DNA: TGTGCCAGCAGTTTAAGCGGAAATCCGACCTACGAGCAGTACTTC
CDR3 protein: CASSLSGNPTYEQYF

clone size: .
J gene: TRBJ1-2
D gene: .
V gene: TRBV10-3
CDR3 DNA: TGTGCCATCAGTGAGTCGTTGGGGGAGAGAAACTATGGCTACACCTTC
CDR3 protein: CAISESLGERNYGYTF

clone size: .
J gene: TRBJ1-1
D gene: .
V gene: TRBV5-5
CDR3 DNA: TGTGCCAGCAGTCTTGGGCAGGGCGGCACTGAAGCTTTCTTT
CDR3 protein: CASSLGQGGTEAFF

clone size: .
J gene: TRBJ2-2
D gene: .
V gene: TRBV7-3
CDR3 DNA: TGTGCCAGCAGCCCCTTTGTTGGCAAGTCGAACACCGGGGAGCTGTTTTTT
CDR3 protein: CASSPFVGKSNTGELFF

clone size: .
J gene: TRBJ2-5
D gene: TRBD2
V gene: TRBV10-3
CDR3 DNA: TGTGCCATCGGAACTAGCGGGGGGGTGAACCAAGAGACCCAGTACTTC
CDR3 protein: CAIGTSGGVNQETQYF

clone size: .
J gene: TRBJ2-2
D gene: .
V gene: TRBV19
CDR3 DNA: TGTGCCAGTAGTATAGGTTTGGAGCGCGGCACCGGGGAGCTGTTTTTT
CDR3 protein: CASSIGLERGTGELFF

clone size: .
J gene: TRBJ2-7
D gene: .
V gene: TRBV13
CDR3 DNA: TGTGCCAGCAGAAGCATGAGCTCCTACGAGCAGTACTTC
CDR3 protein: CASRSMSSYEQYF

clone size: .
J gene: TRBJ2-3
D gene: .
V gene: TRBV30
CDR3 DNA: TGTGCCTGGAGAAAAACAGCGGATACGCAGTATTTT
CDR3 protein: CAWRKTADTQYF

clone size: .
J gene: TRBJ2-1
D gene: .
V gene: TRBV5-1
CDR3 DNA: TGCGCCAGCAGCGGGGGTGGGGACAATGAGCAGTTCTTC
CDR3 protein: CASSGGGDNEQFF

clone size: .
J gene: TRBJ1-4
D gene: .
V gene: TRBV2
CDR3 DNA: TGTGCCAGTGGTATTGAAAAACTGTTTTTT
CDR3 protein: CASGIEKLFF

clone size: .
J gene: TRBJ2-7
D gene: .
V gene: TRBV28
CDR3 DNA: TGTGCCAGCAGTTTAGTGCGACTAGTGGTAGACGAGCAGTACTTC
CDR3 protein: CASSLVRLVVDEQYF

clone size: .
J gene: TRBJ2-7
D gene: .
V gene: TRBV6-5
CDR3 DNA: TGTGCCAGCACCCCCGGACTCTCGTCCTACGAGCAGTACTTC
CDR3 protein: CASTPGLSSYEQYF

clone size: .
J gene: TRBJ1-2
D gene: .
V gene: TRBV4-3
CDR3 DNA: TGCGCCAGCAGCCAAGATGGGGCCAGTGGCTACACCTTC
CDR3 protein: CASSQDGASGYTF

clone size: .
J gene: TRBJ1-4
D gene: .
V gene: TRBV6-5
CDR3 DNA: TGTGCCAGCAGTTATGCCTCAGAGGCTGAAAAACTGTTTTTT
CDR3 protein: CASSYASEAEKLFF

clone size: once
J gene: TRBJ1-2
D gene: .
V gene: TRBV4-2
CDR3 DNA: TGTGCCAGCAGCCCCCCCGAAGCTAACTATGGCTACACCTTC
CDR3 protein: CASSPPEANYGYTF

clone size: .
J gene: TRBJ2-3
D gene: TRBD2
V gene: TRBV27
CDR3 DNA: TGTGCCAGCAGTTACAAAATGACCGGGACTAGCGTGATCCGGGGAGATACGCAGTATTTT
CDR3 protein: CASSYKMTGTSVIRGDTQYF

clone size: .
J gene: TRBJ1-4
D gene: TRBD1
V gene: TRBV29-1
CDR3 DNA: TGCAGCGCCCGAGGGGGACAGCGAACTAATGAAAAACTGTTTTTT
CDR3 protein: CSARGGQRTNEKLFF

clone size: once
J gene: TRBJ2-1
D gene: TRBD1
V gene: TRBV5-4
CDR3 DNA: TGTGCCAGCAGCCATCGGGACAGGGGGGATGAGCAGTTCTTC
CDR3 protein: CASSHRDRGDEQFF

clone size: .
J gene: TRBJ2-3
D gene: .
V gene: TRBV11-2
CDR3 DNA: TGTGCCAGCAGCTTAATTTTGGGGGGGCCTTCCAGAGATACGCAGTATTTT
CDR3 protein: CASSLILGGPSRDTQYF

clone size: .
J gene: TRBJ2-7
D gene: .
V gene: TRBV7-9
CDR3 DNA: TGTGCCAGCAGCTTAGCGGCCGGGACACCAGCCTACGAGCAGTACTTC
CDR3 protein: CASSLAAGTPAYEQYF

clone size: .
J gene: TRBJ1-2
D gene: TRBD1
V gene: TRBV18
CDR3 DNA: TGTGCCAGCTCACCCACCCGGGACAGGGGAAGCTATGGCTACACCTTC
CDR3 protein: CASSPTRDRGSYGYTF

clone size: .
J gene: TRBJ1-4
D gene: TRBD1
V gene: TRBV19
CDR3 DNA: TGTGCCAGTAGTATCGGCAGGGGGCACGGTAATGAAAAACTGTTTTTT
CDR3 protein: CASSIGRGHGNEKLFF

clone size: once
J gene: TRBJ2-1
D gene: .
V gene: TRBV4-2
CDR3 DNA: TGTGCCAGCAGCCAAGAAGTGCGGGGGCCAACCTACAATGAGCAGTTCTTC
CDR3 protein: CASSQEVRGPTYNEQFF

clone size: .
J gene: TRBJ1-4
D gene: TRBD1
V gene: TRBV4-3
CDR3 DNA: TGCGCCAGCAGCCAATCCGGGACAGCTAGAGAAAAACTGTTTTTT
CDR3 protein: CASSQSGTAREKLFF

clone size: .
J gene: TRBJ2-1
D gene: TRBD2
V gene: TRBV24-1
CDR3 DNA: TGTGCCACCAGTGGGACTAGCGGACCGTCGTACAATGAGCAGTTCTTC
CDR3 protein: CATSGTSGPSYNEQFF

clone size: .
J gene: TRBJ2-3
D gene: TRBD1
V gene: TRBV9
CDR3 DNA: TGTGCCAGCAGCGTAGGACAGGGAACAGATACGCAGTATTTT
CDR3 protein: CASSVGQGTDTQYF

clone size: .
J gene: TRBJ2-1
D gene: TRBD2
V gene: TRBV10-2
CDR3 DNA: TGCGCCAGCTGTGACGGCGGGGGGTCATACAATGAGCAGTTCTTC
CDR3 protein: CASCDGGGSYNEQFF